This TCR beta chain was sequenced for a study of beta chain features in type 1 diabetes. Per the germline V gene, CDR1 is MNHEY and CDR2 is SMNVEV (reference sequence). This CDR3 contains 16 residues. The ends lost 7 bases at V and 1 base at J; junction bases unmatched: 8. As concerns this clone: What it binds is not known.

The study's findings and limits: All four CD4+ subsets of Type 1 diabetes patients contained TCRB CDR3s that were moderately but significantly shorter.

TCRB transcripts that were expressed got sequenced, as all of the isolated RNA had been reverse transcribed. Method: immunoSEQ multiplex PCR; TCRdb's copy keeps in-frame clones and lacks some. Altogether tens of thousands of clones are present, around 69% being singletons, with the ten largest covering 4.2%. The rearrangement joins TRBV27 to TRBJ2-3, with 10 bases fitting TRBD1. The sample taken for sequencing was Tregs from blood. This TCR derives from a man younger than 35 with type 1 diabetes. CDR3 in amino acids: CASNPAGTGGTDTQYF. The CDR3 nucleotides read TGTGCCAGCAACCCAGCCGGGACAGGGGGCACAGATACGCAGTATTTT.